The entry that follows covers one T cell receptor beta chain sequence. The CDR3 consists of 13 residues. Trimming left V 8 bases short and J 3 bases short, with 11 bases between. This entry belongs to a study of blood T cell repertoires in COVID-19. As for the study in general: The United States, Italy and Spain supplied acute and convalescent COVID-19 samples. Sources were T cells, B-cell-depleted T cells, or PBMCs; the material itself was cDNA or gDNA.

In the source study's methods: By means of reference gene primer amplification, nucleated cell counts were estimated. Sequenced by immunoSEQ multiplex PCR; TCRdb stores in-frame clones only, minus some. V and J calls and clone size are given by that table; D and trimming were obtained from the DNA. The sample has about 140,000 clones; 70% to 90% are singletons. This receptor was obtained from a woman of 80 years or more with acute or convalescent COVID-19. The sequencing input was peripheral blood. V gene TRBV12-3 or TRBV12-4 combines with J gene TRBJ1-5; tentative D call: TRBD1 (6 bases). The CDR3 sequence: CASRGQYNQPQHF. The CDR3 DNA reads as TGTGCCAGCCGGGGACAATACAATCAGCCCCAGCATTTT.